This T cell receptor (beta chain) was captured by sequencing in a study of cytomegalovirus exposure and HLA in healthy donors. Regarding the study as a whole: Highly shared sequence variants in one cluster were likely a sequencing artifact. By a later analysis, the bulk of CMV-associated TCR beta chains appeared HLA-restricted.

This CDR3 contains 22 residues. From germline, CDR1 is MGHRA and CDR2 YSYEKL. Worth noting for this clone: Its target is unknown.

60 Vbeta and 13 Jbeta primers were used in PCR. The method was immunoSEQ multiplex PCR; TCRdb's version includes in-frame clones alone and lacks a portion of them. The table records a few hundred thousand clones, more than 85% of them present only once. The sequenced material came from PBMCs. The gene calls are TRBV4-1 and TRBJ2-5, with 9 bases aligning to TRBD2. The DNA end is a closer match to TRBJ2-7, so the J assignment may be wrong. The receptor was derived from a woman aged 18-29 years in good health and CMV-seronegative. The DNA of the CDR3 is TGCGCCAGCAGCCAAGGGGCTGAGTCTTGGGGCAGAAGCGGGGGGACCTCCTACGAGCAGTACTTC. It is translated as CASSQGAESWGRSGGTSYEQYF.